This paragraph reports one TCR beta chain. The target antigen is unknown. These data originate in a study of T cell responses to AZD1222 COVID-19 vaccine. Notes on the study in general: The breadth and depth of Spike-specific TCRs increased once two AZD1222 doses had been given. All repertoire sampling was performed exclusively after the peak T cell response. White British ancestry dominated among donors, who included more females, and clonal diversity was possibly underestimated.

Trimming stripped 6 bases from V and 4 bases from J, with 15 bases between. From germline, CDR1 is MDHEN and CDR2 SYDVKM. The CDR3 runs to 14 residues. Only in-frame clones appear in the TCRdb table, and some are missing; sequencing was by immunoSEQ multiplex PCR. The data hold about 110,000 clones, with about 85% observed a single time. The gene calls are TRBV28 and TRBJ1-2; TRBD1 is a possible D gene (6 bases). The source is an adult who received the AZD1222 COVID-19 vaccine. The input for sequencing was peripheral blood, taken 28 days after the second AZD1222 dose. The CDR3 region has the DNA TGTGCCAGCAGAATGACAGGACTGAGCTATGGCTACACCTTC. Its protein product is CASRMTGLSYGYTF.